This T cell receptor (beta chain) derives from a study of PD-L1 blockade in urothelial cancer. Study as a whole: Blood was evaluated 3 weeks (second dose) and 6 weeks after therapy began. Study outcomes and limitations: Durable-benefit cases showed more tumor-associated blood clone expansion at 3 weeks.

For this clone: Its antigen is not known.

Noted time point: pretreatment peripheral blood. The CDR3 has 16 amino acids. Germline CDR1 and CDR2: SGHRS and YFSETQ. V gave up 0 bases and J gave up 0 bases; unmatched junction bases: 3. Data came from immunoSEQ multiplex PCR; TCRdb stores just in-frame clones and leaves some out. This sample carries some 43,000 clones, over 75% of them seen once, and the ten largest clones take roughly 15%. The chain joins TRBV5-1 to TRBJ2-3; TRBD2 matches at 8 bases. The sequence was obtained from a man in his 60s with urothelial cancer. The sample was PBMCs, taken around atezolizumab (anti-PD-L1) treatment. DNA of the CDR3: TGCGCCAGCAGCTTGGGGGCTAGCGGGAGCACAGATACGCAGTATTTT. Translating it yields CASSLGASGSTDTQYF.